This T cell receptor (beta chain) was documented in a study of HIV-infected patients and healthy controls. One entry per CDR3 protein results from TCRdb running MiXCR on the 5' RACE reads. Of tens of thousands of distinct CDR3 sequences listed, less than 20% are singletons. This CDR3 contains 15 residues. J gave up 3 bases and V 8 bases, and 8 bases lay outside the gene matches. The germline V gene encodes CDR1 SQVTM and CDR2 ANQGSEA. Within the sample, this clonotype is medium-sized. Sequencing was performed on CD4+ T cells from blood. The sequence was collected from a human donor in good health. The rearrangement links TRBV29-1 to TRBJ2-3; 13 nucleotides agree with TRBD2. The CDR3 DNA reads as TGCAGCTTAAGGACTAGCGGGAGTGAAACAGATACGCAGTATTTT. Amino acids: CSLRTSGSETDTQYF.